A single sample gave rise to the 17 T cell receptor beta chains below, sequenced in a study of cytomegalovirus exposure and HLA in healthy donors. PCR used 60 Vbeta primers and 13 Jbeta primers. Sequenced by immunoSEQ multiplex PCR; TCRdb stores in-frame clones only, minus some. The table shows roughly 200,000 clones, with roughly four fifths occurring only once. Sequencing was carried out using PBMCs. Receptors originate from a man aged 45-60 years in good health and CMV-seronegative.

The CDR3 DNA reads as TGTGCCAGCAGCTTAGCTCCGCCTGGGCGTACAGAGACCCAGTACTTC. Translated: CASSLAPPGRTETQYF. The rearrangement joins TRBV7-2 to TRBJ2-5; D is undetermined. Per the germline V gene, CDR1 is SGHTA and CDR2 is FQGNSA. Trimming took off 0 bases at V and 4 bases at J, with 15 bases between the two ends. The CDR3 consists of 16 residues.

In nucleotides, the CDR3 is TGTGCCAGCAGCGGTGACAGCTACGAGCAGTACTTC. It translates to CASSGDSYEQYF. The chain recombines TRBV7-9 with TRBJ2-5; TRBD1 might be the D (5 bases). The DNA matches TRBJ2-7 better at its end, which makes the J call doubtful. Germline V gene lookup returns CDR1 SEHNR and CDR2 FQNEAQ (reference sequence). The CDR3 has 12 residues.

This clone was recorded a few times. The rearrangement uses TRBV5-1 and TRBJ1-5, with no clear D. CDR3 length equals 14 residues. V was clipped by 0 bases and J by 0 bases, with 4 bases between them. Germline V gene sequence: CDR1 SGHRS, CDR2 YFSETQ. CDR3 sequence (DNA): TGCGCCAGCAGCTTGGACGGTAGCAATCAGCCCCAGCATTTT. Translation: CASSLDGSNQPQHF.

The chain carries TRBV10-3 and TRBJ2-3; TRBD1 agrees at 8 bases. Germline V gene lookup returns CDR1 ENHRY and CDR2 SYGVKD. V trimming: 6 bases; J trimming: 4 bases; junction bases outside the gene matches: 6. The CDR3 contains 14 residues. Here the CDR3 DNA reads TGTGCCATCAGCCTGACAGGGGATGCAGATACGCAGTATTTT. Translation gives CAISLTGDADTQYF.

The chain uses TRBV9 and TRBJ2-3, with D tentatively TRBD2 (6 bases). Germline V gene sequence: CDR1 SGDLS, CDR2 YYNGEE. Trimming took 4 bases from V and 2 from J, leaving 17 bases between them. CDR3 length: 16 amino acids. CDR3 coding DNA: TGTGCCAGCAGCCCTCGACCGGGGGAGCACACAGATACGCAGTATTTT. It is translated as CASSPRPGEHTDTQYF.

The count of this clone is one. This chain connects TRBV2 to TRBJ1-3; 12 nucleotides agree with TRBD1. Germline CDR1 is SNHLY and CDR2 is FYNNEI. Unmatched junction bases numbered 10, after V lost 7 bases and J lost 3 bases. The CDR3 extends over 17 amino acids. The CDR3 is CASTLRDRGRSGNTIYF. Here the CDR3 DNA reads TGTGCCAGCACTCTTCGGGACAGGGGGCGAAGTGGAAACACCATATATTTT.

The chain employs TRBV5-4 and TRBJ2-1; 11 bases match TRBD1. V lost 4 bases and J lost 4; bases outside the gene matches: 4. There are 15 residues in the CDR3. CDR1 is SGHNT and CDR2 is YYREEE in the germline V gene (reference sequence). CDR3 in amino acids: CASSTGTGGYNEQFF. CDR3 in DNA: TGTGCCAGCAGCACGGGGACAGGGGGGTACAATGAGCAGTTCTTC. Full variable domain (outside the CDR3, taken from reference TRBV5-4 and TRBJ2-1): ETGVTQSPTHLIKTRGQQVTLRCSSQSGHNTVSWYQQALGQGPQFIFQYYREEENGRGNFPPRFSGLQFPNYSSELNVNALELDDSALYLCASSTGTGGYNEQFFGPGTRLTVL.

The chain uses TRBV28 and TRBJ2-2, with D hard to call. V lost 8 bases, J lost 1 base, and 14 bases lay in between. In germline, CDR1 is MDHEN, CDR2 SYDVKM. The CDR3 consists of 15 residues. The CDR3 DNA reads as TGTGCCAGCCTTCCGCTCGGCGGGAACACCGGGGAGCTGTTTTTT. Its protein is CASLPLGGNTGELFF. Full variable domain (remainder filled in from reference TRBV28 and TRBJ2-2): DVKVTQSSRYLVKRTGEKVFLECVQDMDHENMFWYRQDPGLGLRLIYFSYDVKMKEKGDIPEGYSVSREKKERFSLILESASTNQTSMYLCASLPLGGNTGELFFGEGSRLTVL.

The V and J genes are TRBV7-6 and TRBJ2-5; TRBD2 matches at 9 bases. Looked up from germline, CDR1 is SGHVS and CDR2 is FNYEAQ. The J segment lost 1 base and the V segment lost 4 bases, leaving 10 bases of the junction unmatched. The length of the CDR3 is 17 residues. The chain's CDR3 is CASSSRTSVNPQETQYF. In DNA form, the CDR3 reads TGTGCCAGCAGCTCGAGGACTAGCGTAAATCCCCAAGAGACCCAGTACTTC.

The chain combines TRBV7-2 with TRBJ1-1, with 7 bases that match TRBD1. CDR1 is SGHTA, CDR2 FQGNSA, per germline. The junction had 1 base not matched to a gene; V was cut back by 2 bases and J by 1 base. The CDR3 spans 14 residues. The CDR3 reads CASSLWDRNTEAFF. Here the CDR3 DNA reads TGTGCCAGCAGCTTATGGGACAGGAACACTGAAGCTTTCTTT.

The chain uses TRBV18 and TRBJ2-7, with 9 bases that match TRBD2. The CDR3 runs to 16 residues. Germline V gives CDR1 KGHSH, CDR2 LQKENI. V shed 0 bases and J 1 base; nucleotides not matched to a gene: 4. CDR3 DNA sequence: TGTGCCAGCTCACCACCGAACGCGGGAGGGTCCTACGAGCAGTACTTC. Amino acids: CASSPPNAGGSYEQYF. Full variable domain (missing parts from reference TRBV18 and TRBJ2-7): NAGVMQNPRHLVRRRGQEARLRCSPMKGHSHVYWYRQLPEEGLKFMVYLQKENIIDESGMPKERFSAEFPKEGPSILRIQQVVRGDSAAYFCASSPPNAGGSYEQYFGPGTRLTVT.

This clone was recorded once. The chain recombines TRBV9 with TRBJ2-3, with TRBD1 matching 8 bases. The CDR3 runs 15 residues. Germline V gene lookup returns CDR1 SGDLS and CDR2 YYNGEE. V gave up 1 base and J gave up 1 base; unmatched junction bases: 2. The CDR3 is CASSVTRGRTDTQYF. CDR3 nucleotides: TGTGCCAGCAGCGTAACCAGGGGGCGCACAGATACGCAGTATTTT.

This clone was seen only a few times. V and J are TRBV5-1 and TRBJ1-5; D is perhaps TRBD1 (5 bases). This CDR3 has 16 amino acids. V lost 4 bases, J lost 2 bases, and 16 bases lay in between. The germline CDR1 and CDR2 sequences are SGHRS and YFSETQ. Here the CDR3 DNA reads TGCGCCAGCAGCCCCGGGACTTCACGGGGCAATCAGCCCCAGCATTTT. Protein sequence: CASSPGTSRGNQPQHF.

The chain combines TRBV7-3 with TRBJ2-7; 10 nucleotides align to TRBD1. CDR3 size: 15 residues. V shed 5 bases and J 5 bases; nucleotides not matched to a gene: 9. Germline CDR1 and CDR2: SGHTA and FQGTGA. The CDR3 coding sequence is TGTGCCAGCAGCCGGGGGGGGACAGGGGACCACGAGCAGTACTTC. Translated, it gives CASSRGGTGDHEQYF.

The J gene is TRBJ2-7, the V gene TRBV5-4; 8 bases line up with TRBD1. The J segment lost 6 bases and the V segment lost 4 bases, leaving 12 bases of the junction unmatched. This CDR3 contains 15 residues. CDR1 is SGHNT, CDR2 YYREEE, per germline (reference sequence). This CDR3 reads CASSRSGGAYGEQYF. For the CDR3, the DNA is TGTGCCAGCAGCAGATCAGGGGGCGCATATGGCGAGCAGTACTTC.

The V call is TRBV4-3, the J call TRBJ2-7; weak D call: TRBD1 (6 bases). The CDR3 has 14 amino acids. V was pared by 0 bases and J by 5 bases, with 11 bases between. Germline-derived CDR1 and CDR2 are LGHNA and YSLEER. The CDR3 is CASSQDRTDNEQYF. For the CDR3, the DNA is TGCGCCAGCAGCCAAGATAGGACAGACAACGAGCAGTACTTC.

This clone was seen only once. CDR3: CASRPLAGGSYNEQFF. The CDR3 region has the DNA TGTGCCAGCAGACCACTAGCGGGAGGGTCCTACAATGAGCAGTTCTTC. The V gene is TRBV28, the J gene TRBJ2-1; 13 bases are a match to TRBD2. With 6 bases clipped from V and 1 base from J, the junction kept 3 bases outside the gene matches. The CDR3 loop spans 16 amino acids. The germline gives CDR1 MDHEN, CDR2 SYDVKM.